Presented here are 31 T cell receptor beta chains from one specimen sequenced in a study of blood T cell repertoires in COVID-19. This table comes from immunoSEQ multiplex PCR, and its TCRdb copy is limited to in-frame clones, with some not included. The sample comprises a few hundred thousand clones, around 83% of which are singletons, and 5.1% rests with the top ten. The sequenced sample consisted of PBMCs or T cells enriched from blood (not recorded which). These receptors were taken from a woman between 45 and 65 years old who had recovered from COVID-19.

The J gene is TRBJ1-2, the V gene TRBV6-2 or TRBV6-3, with D perhaps TRBD1 (5 bases). V lost 2 bases, J lost 4 bases, and 11 bases lay in between. This CDR3 is 14 amino acids long. The germline V gene encodes CDR1 MNHEY and CDR2 SVGEGT. The CDR3: CASSYQTGPYGYTF. CDR3 nucleotides: TGTGCCAGCAGTTACCAAACAGGACCCTATGGCTACACCTTC.

CDR3 protein: CASSSRQGSTDTQYF. The CDR3 region has the DNA TGTGCCAGCAGCTCCCGACAGGGGAGCACAGATACGCAGTATTTT. The V and J genes are TRBV13 and TRBJ2-3; 8 nucleotides line up with TRBD1. V dropped 4 bases and J dropped 0; count of bases not matched to a gene: 3. Germline V gives CDR1 PRHDT, CDR2 FYEKMQ (reference sequence). The CDR3 loop spans 15 amino acids.

V is TRBV5-4 and J is TRBJ2-3; 8 bases are a match to TRBD1. Germline V lookup: CDR1 SGHNT, CDR2 YYREEE (reference sequence). V trimming: 6 bases; J trimming: 0 bases; junction bases outside the gene matches: 6. The CDR3 has 15 amino acids. CDR3 in DNA: TGTGCCAGCAAAGGGGACAGGTTTAGCACAGATACGCAGTATTTT. Amino acids: CASKGDRFSTDTQYF.

The chain is built from TRBV5-4 and TRBJ1-3, with D unclear. The CDR3 length is 15 residues. Per the germline V gene, CDR1 is SGHNT and CDR2 is YYREEE (reference sequence). V was trimmed by 0 bases and J by 0 bases, leaving 7 bases between them. CDR3 DNA sequence: TGTGCCAGCAGCTTGGGGGCAGGCTCTGGAAACACCATATATTTT. Protein: CASSLGAGSGNTIYF.

The rearrangement joins TRBV12-3 or TRBV12-4 to TRBJ2-2, with 7 bases lining up with TRBD1. There are 13 residues in the CDR3. V lost 8 bases and J lost 6; bases outside the gene matches: 6. The CDR3 is CASGTDWAGELFF. As DNA, the CDR3 is TGTGCCAGCGGGACAGATTGGGCCGGGGAGCTGTTTTTT.

The rearrangement uses TRBV24-1 and TRBJ1-5, with no clear D. The germline V and J ends were trimmed by 5 bases and 0 bases, with 7 bases remaining between them. Germline CDR1 and CDR2: KGHDR and SFDVKD. The CDR3 length is 14 residues. The CDR3 DNA reads as TGTGCCACCAGTGGACGGGATAGCAATCAGCCCCAGCATTTT. The encoded protein is CATSGRDSNQPQHF.

The table lists this clone with a count of one. The V call is TRBV7-2, the J call TRBJ1-3, with no clear D. Trimming removed 1 base from V and 2 bases from J, with 9 bases in between. The CDR3 runs to 15 residues. From germline, CDR1 is SGHTA and CDR2 FQGNSA. DNA of the CDR3: TGTGCCAGCAGCTTAGGCGCCGCGGCTGGAAACACCATATATTTT. It translates to CASSLGAAAGNTIYF.

The gene calls are TRBV9 and TRBJ1-4; D remains unclear. The V and J ends lost 6 bases and 5 bases respectively, with 11 bases between them. The germline V gene encodes CDR1 SGDLS and CDR2 YYNGEE. The CDR3 spans 13 residues. The CDR3 loop is CASNRVRNEKLFF. CDR3 sequence (DNA): TGTGCCAGCAACCGAGTAAGAAATGAAAAACTGTTTTTT. Complete variable domain (other parts from reference TRBV9 and TRBJ1-4): DSGVTQTPKHLITATGQRVTLRCSPRSGDLSVYWYQQSLDQGLQFLIQYYNGEERAKGNILERFSAQQFPDLHSELNLSSLELGDSALYFCASNRVRNEKLFFGSGTQLSVL.

J is TRBJ2-7 and V is TRBV10-2; 8 nucleotides align to TRBD2. J gave up 4 bases and V 3 bases, and 5 bases lay outside the gene matches. This CDR3 is 14 amino acids long. The germline V gene encodes CDR1 WSHSY and CDR2 SAAADI. CDR3 amino acids: CASSEAGLDYEQYF. CDR3 sequence (DNA): TGCGCCAGCAGTGAAGCGGGACTAGATTACGAGCAGTACTTC.

This clone was counted only a few times. The chain couples TRBV7-9 to TRBJ1-1; D gene unclear. V was cut by 2 bases and J by 1 base, with 2 bases left in between. Germline CDR1 reads SEHNR; CDR2 reads FQNEAQ (reference sequence). CDR3 length: 12 amino acids. CDR3 loop: CASSLQNTEAFF. CDR3 nucleotides: TGTGCCAGCAGCTTACAGAACACTGAAGCTTTCTTT.

This rearrangement joins TRBV6-2 or TRBV6-3 to TRBJ2-3; D is perhaps TRBD1 (6 bases). The CDR3 covers 14 residues. Deletions cut 4 bases from V and 2 bases from J, with 10 bases between. CDR1 and CDR2 from the germline V gene are MNHEY and SVGEGT. As DNA, the CDR3 is TGTGCCAGCAGTTGGACAGTGAACACAGATACGCAGTATTTT. Protein product: CASSWTVNTDTQYF.

The chain recombines TRBV5-1 with TRBJ2-1, with a possible D match to TRBD1 (5 bases). There are 16 residues in the CDR3. Trimming pared 6 bases from V and 0 bases from J, leaving 16 bases between. Germline lookup yields CDR1 SGHRS and CDR2 YFSETQ. CDR3 residues: CASTPRIDSSYNEQFF. DNA of the CDR3: TGCGCCAGCACCCCACGGATAGACAGCTCCTACAATGAGCAGTTCTTC.

The J gene is TRBJ1-5, the V gene TRBV6-1; TRBD1 matches 10 bases. Per the germline V gene, CDR1 is MNHNS and CDR2 is SASEGT. The CDR3 runs to 16 residues. V dropped 4 bases and J dropped 2; count of bases not matched to a gene: 5. CDR3 DNA sequence: TGTGCCAGCAGTGGCCGGGACAGGGGCGGCAATCAGCCCCAGCATTTT. This translates into CASSGRDRGGNQPQHF.

On this clone: Distinct nucleotide sequences in the sample also encode this CDR3. This chain joins TRBV5-1 and TRBJ2-1, with 10 positions matching TRBD2. This CDR3 spans 15 amino acids. J was trimmed by 4 bases and V by 4 bases; bases with no gene match: 5. Germline CDR1 is SGHRS and CDR2 is YFSETQ. The CDR3 sequence is CASSPGLAVYNEQFF. The CDR3 DNA is TGCGCCAGCAGCCCCGGACTAGCGGTATACAATGAGCAGTTCTTC.

This clone was detected only a few times. This rearrangement joins TRBV10-3 to TRBJ1-1; D is possibly TRBD1 (5 bases). CDR1 ENHRY and CDR2 SYGVKD come from the germline V gene. Trimming left V 4 bases short and J 3 bases short, with 9 bases between. This CDR3 comprises 13 residues. Here the CDR3 DNA reads TGTGCCATCAGTGGGCGGGACGACACTGAAGCTTTCTTT. Its translation: CAISGRDDTEAFF.

The V gene is TRBV7-3, the J gene TRBJ2-3; 9 nucleotides match TRBD1. V lost 5 bases and J lost 0; bases outside the gene matches: 3. Germline V gives CDR1 SGHTA, CDR2 FQGTGA. The CDR3 sequence is 15 residues long. Written as DNA, the CDR3 is TGTGCCAGCAGCCCCGGACAGGGGAGCACAGATACGCAGTATTTT. It translates to CASSPGQGSTDTQYF.

The chain has TRBV9 and TRBJ1-1; no clear D. Trimming removed 3 bases at V and 3 bases at J, with 21 bases between. The germline V gene encodes CDR1 SGDLS and CDR2 YYNGEE. This CDR3 contains 17 residues. CDR3 in amino acids: CASSGTGGQLLYTEAFF. Written as DNA, the CDR3 is TGTGCCAGCAGCGGGACCGGAGGGCAGCTACTATACACTGAAGCTTTCTTT.

V is TRBV9 and J is TRBJ1-1; unclear D gene. V was shortened by 3 bases and J by 4 bases, with 10 bases between the two germline ends. Looked up from germline, CDR1 is SGDLS and CDR2 is YYNGEE. There are 13 residues in the CDR3. The DNA of the CDR3 is TGTGCCAGCAGCGGCGGTATGGGCACTGAAGCTTTCTTT. Translation: CASSGGMGTEAFF.

V gene TRBV5-1 combines with J gene TRBJ2-7; 7 nucleotides match TRBD2. Germline CDR1 and CDR2: SGHRS and YFSETQ. The junction had 5 bases not matched to a gene; V was cut back by 2 bases and J by 3 bases. The CDR3 loop spans 14 amino acids. CDR3 sequence (DNA): TGCGCCAGCAGCTTCACTAGCGCCGGCTACGAGCAGTACTTC. Its translation is CASSFTSAGYEQYF.

The V gene is TRBV5-1, the J gene TRBJ2-4; TRBD2 agrees at 10 bases. After removal of 0 bases from V and 4 bases from J, the junction contained 4 bases not matched to a gene. CDR1 is SGHRS and CDR2 is YFSETQ in the germline V gene. This CDR3 comprises 16 residues. The CDR3 coding sequence is TGCGCCAGCAGCTTGGAGTCTAGCGGGAGTAAAAACATTCAGTACTTC. Amino acids: CASSLESSGSKNIQYF.

This clone has a single count. The rearrangement joins TRBV3-1 (or the pseudogene TRBV3-2) to TRBJ2-3, with TRBD2 identical over 9 bases. Per the germline V gene, CDR1 is LGHDT and CDR2 is YNNKEL (reference sequence). With 1 base clipped from V and 7 bases from J, the junction kept 12 bases outside the gene matches. This CDR3 region has 17 residues. CDR3 in amino acids: CASSQGSGGGAVNTQYF. The CDR3 region has the DNA TGTGCCAGCAGCCAAGGTTCGGGCGGGGGGGCCGTAAATACGCAGTATTTT.

The chain is built from TRBV29-1 and TRBJ1-1, with D hard to call. Germline loops: CDR1 SQVTM, CDR2 ANQGSEA. V was pared by 5 bases and J by 0 bases, with 10 bases between. The CDR3 is 13 residues long. Written as DNA, the CDR3 is TGCAGCGTTCGGCAGGTTATGAACACTGAAGCTTTCTTT. Its translation is CSVRQVMNTEAFF. The full variable domain, with the rest looked up from reference TRBV29-1 and TRBJ1-1, is SAVISQKPSRDICQRGTSLTIQCQVDSQVTMMFWYRQQPGQSLTLIATANQGSEATYESGFVIDKFPISRPNLTFSTLTVSNMSPEDSSIYLCSVRQVMNTEAFFGQGTRLTVV.

This chain joins TRBV11-3 and TRBJ1-3, with TRBD1 matching 9 bases. The J segment lost 2 bases and the V segment lost 5 bases, leaving 10 bases of the junction unmatched. CDR3 length: 17 residues. The germline gives CDR1 SGHNT, CDR2 YENEEA. CDR3 sequence: CASSRLGDRVAGNTIYF. The CDR3 nucleotides are TGTGCCAGCAGCCGATTAGGGGACAGGGTGGCTGGAAACACCATATATTTT. The full variable domain, its missing parts supplied by reference TRBV11-3 and TRBJ1-3, is EAGVVQSPRYKIIEKKQPVAFWCNPISGHNTLYWYLQNLGQGPELLIRYENEEAVDDSQLPKDRFSAERLKGVDSTLKIQPAELGDSAVYLCASSRLGDRVAGNTIYFGEGSWLTVV.

This chain joins TRBV5-4 and TRBJ2-1; 7 bases map to TRBD2. From germline, CDR1 is SGHNT and CDR2 YYREEE (reference sequence). CDR3 size: 17 residues. The V gene end was trimmed by 6 bases and the J gene end by 0 bases; junction bases not matched to a gene: 12. The CDR3 loop reads CASIGVAGVSSYNEQFF. CDR3 in DNA: TGTGCCAGCATTGGAGTCGCGGGGGTAAGCTCCTACAATGAGCAGTTCTTC.

This clone was observed once. The rearrangement uses TRBV3-1 (or the pseudogene TRBV3-2) and TRBJ2-2; TRBD2 matches at 11 bases. The CDR3 is 16 residues long. The trim removed 0 bases at V and 6 bases at J, leaving 3 bases unmatched. Germline-derived CDR1 and CDR2 are LGHDT and YNNKEL (reference sequence). The CDR3 sequence is CASSQELAGVAGELFF. Here the CDR3 DNA reads TGTGCCAGCAGCCAAGAACTAGCGGGGGTCGCCGGGGAGCTGTTTTTT.

The chain couples TRBV7-2 to TRBJ2-2; D is ambiguous. Germline CDR1 reads SGHTA; CDR2 reads FQGNSA. The CDR3 extends over 12 amino acids. Trimming stripped 5 bases from V and 8 bases from J, with 9 bases between. The CDR3 DNA sequence: TGTGCCAGCAGCCCCCCCCCTGGGGAGCTGTTTTTT. This gives the protein CASSPPPGELFF.

The chain uses TRBV30 and TRBJ2-2, with D maybe TRBD2 (6 bases). V was pared by 0 bases and J by 0 bases, with 14 bases between. CDR3 length: 17 residues. In germline, CDR1 is GTSNPN, CDR2 SVGIG (reference sequence). The CDR3 DNA reads as TGTGCCTGGAGTGTACTGGGCGGGGCCGCGAACACCGGGGAGCTGTTTTTT. Encoded protein: CAWSVLGGAANTGELFF.

There are a few counts of this clone. The genes are TRBV5-5 and TRBJ1-6; no clear D gene. With 5 bases removed from V and 4 bases from J, the gap between germline ends came to 7 bases. The length of the CDR3 is 13 residues. The V gene's germline CDR1 is SGHKS and CDR2 YYEKEE (reference sequence). CDR3 nucleotide sequence: TGTGCCAGCAGTCGGGGATATAATTCACCCCTCCACTTT. Translated: CASSRGYNSPLHF.

The chain combines TRBV2 with TRBJ1-5; maybe TRBD1 (6 bases). The CDR3 has 14 residues. The V gene's germline CDR1 is SNHLY and CDR2 FYNNEI. V dropped 3 bases and J dropped 3 bases, with 9 bases sitting between them. The chain's CDR3 is CASSDGQTNQPQHF. In DNA form, the CDR3 reads TGTGCCAGCAGTGATGGACAGACCAATCAGCCCCAGCATTTT.

The gene calls are TRBV9 and TRBJ2-1, with 13 bases fitting TRBD2. Trimming at V came to 5 bases and at J to 7 bases, leaving 6 bases not matched to a gene. Germline V gives CDR1 SGDLS, CDR2 YYNGEE. The CDR3 is made up of 15 amino acids. This CDR3 reads CASSETGLAGNEQFF. The CDR3 region has the DNA TGTGCCAGCAGTGAGACGGGACTAGCGGGAAATGAGCAGTTCTTC.

In its sample, this clone was seen once. The V and J genes are TRBV7-8 and TRBJ1-4, with TRBD1 identical over 7 bases. The ends lost 0 bases at V and 4 bases at J; junction bases unmatched: 5. Germline loops: CDR1 SGHVS, CDR2 FQNEAQ. This CDR3 contains 16 residues. CDR3 in amino acids: CASSLAGGGGNEKLFF. The DNA for the CDR3 is TGTGCCAGCAGCTTAGCAGGGGGCGGAGGTAATGAAAAACTGTTTTTT.